This note documents a single T cell receptor beta chain sequence. Its antigen is unknown. This entry comes from a study of cytomegalovirus exposure and HLA in healthy donors. Notes on the study in general: When the data were analyzed later, several of the most significant clusters appeared to be linked to common viral pathogens. Data from an earlier analysis indicated that most TCR beta V segments were productive either about 87% or about 30% of the time.

Researchers ran the PCR with 60 Vbeta and 13 Jbeta primers. The data were produced by immunoSEQ multiplex PCR, yet TCRdb's version contains in-frame clones alone and is incomplete. In the table there are 180,000 or so clones, around 80% of which are singletons. Sequencing was done on a sample of PBMCs. This receptor was identified in a man aged 35 to 55 in good health and CMV-seronegative.

CDR3: CASRRGQGEDGYTF. CDR3 coding DNA: TGCGCCAGCCGAAGGGGACAGGGGGAGGACGGCTACACCTTC. J is TRBJ1-2 and V is TRBV5-1; 11 bases agree with TRBD1. V lost 7 bases, J lost 8 bases, and 10 bases stayed unmatched. Germline values: CDR1 SGHRS, CDR2 YFSETQ. The CDR3 contains 14 residues.